This entry is about one T cell receptor (beta chain). Its matching antigen is unknown. This sample is part of a study of siplizumab effects on memory and regulatory T cells. J gave up 14 bases and V 2 bases, and 14 bases lay outside the gene matches. The V gene's germline CDR1 is KGHSH and CDR2 LQKENI. The CDR3 contains 14 residues. Assays captured 85,000 to 100,000 TCR templates per sample. Using immunoSEQ multiplex PCR, the repertoire was profiled, and TCRdb retains in-frame clones only, with some absent. In the table there are about 87,000 clones, about nine tenths of which are singletons. Study-wide findings and caveats: Naive T cells seemed more diverse than memory cells; they also seemed major alloresponse contributors. Mappable alloreactive CD4+ clones were on average 68.8% Treg-derived with siplizumab, 26.9% in controls. Confirmation that proliferating Tregs from siplizumab cultures had suppressive function was not obtained.

The J gene is TRBJ1-1, the V gene TRBV18; 7 positions match TRBD1. The sequencing sample was made of CD4+ T cells sorted from blood. The receptor was isolated from a human donor in good health. CDR3 sequence (DNA): TGTGCCAGCTCACCAGACAGGGACGGGCCCCAACACTTCTTT. This translates into CASSPDRDGPQHFF.